The 13 T cell receptor beta chains presented below share a single source sample, sequenced in a study of shared clonotypes between healthy human individuals. The repertoire was sequenced with immunoSEQ multiplex PCR; TCRdb's copy has only in-frame clones and lacks some. The data hold over a million clones, with approximately 80% observed a single time. The specimen sequenced was memory CD4+ T cells from PBMCs. Subset meaning: CD45RA-negative fraction. These receptors all come from a man aged 18 to 29 in good health. Some clones in this sample may be carry-over from other donors' samples.

At least ten counts were recorded for this clone. The V call is TRBV10-2, the J call TRBJ2-1; D is unresolved. Germline CDR1 WSHSY, CDR2 SAAADI. This CDR3 has 16 residues. With 1 base removed from V and 4 bases from J, the gap between germline ends came to 14 bases. The CDR3 nucleotides are TGCGCCAGCAGTGAGTTTAGAGGCGCCCTATACAATGAGCAGTTCTTC. Protein product: CASSEFRGALYNEQFF.

The chain joins TRBV4-1 to TRBJ2-7; 8 bases are shared with TRBD2. Trimming at V came to 0 bases and at J to 4 bases, leaving 8 bases not matched to a gene. CDR3 size: 16 residues. Per germline, CDR1 MGHRA and CDR2 YSYEKL. CDR3 amino acids: CASSQDSAAGAYEQYF. The CDR3 DNA follows: TGCGCCAGCAGCCAAGATTCCGCAGCGGGAGCATACGAGCAGTACTTC.

This clone occurred once. The J gene is TRBJ1-2, the V gene TRBV27; TRBD1 aligns across 10 bases. CDR3 size: 14 residues. CDR1 is MNHEY and CDR2 is SMNVEV in the germline V gene (reference sequence). The V and J ends lost 4 bases and 7 bases, in that order; junction bases with no gene match: 6. The CDR3 bases are TGTGCCAGCAGTTCTCGACAGGGGGCGAGTGGCTACACCTTC. Amino acids: CASSSRQGASGYTF.

This sequence joins TRBV28 and TRBJ1-3; no clear D gene. CDR1 is MDHEN, CDR2 SYDVKM, per germline. V was clipped by 6 bases and J by 2 bases, with 14 bases between them. The CDR3 is 15 residues long. The CDR3 is CASSSPEGAGNTIYF. As DNA, the CDR3 is TGTGCCAGCAGCTCCCCTGAGGGCGCTGGAAACACCATATATTTT.

The V gene is TRBV18, the J gene TRBJ1-4; D is perhaps TRBD1 (5 bases). Germline-derived CDR1 and CDR2 are KGHSH and LQKENI. V was shortened by 3 bases and J by 3 bases, with 14 bases between the two germline ends. The CDR3 has 16 amino acids. The CDR3 spells CASSPNRPDPNEKLFF. The CDR3 coding sequence is TGTGCCAGCTCACCCAACAGGCCGGACCCTAATGAAAAACTGTTTTTT.

The rearrangement links TRBV28 to TRBJ2-7; no clear D gene. There are 12 residues in the CDR3. Trimming cost V 8 bases and J 2 bases, with 10 bases left between them. CDR1 and CDR2 from the germline V gene are MDHEN and SYDVKM. CDR3 sequence (DNA): TGTGCCAGCGAAGGACGAACCTACGAGCAGTACTTC. It codes for CASEGRTYEQYF. The full variable domain, rest sourced from reference TRBV28 and TRBJ2-7, is DVKVTQSSRYLVKRTGEKVFLECVQDMDHENMFWYRQDPGLGLRLIYFSYDVKMKEKGDIPEGYSVSREKKERFSLILESASTNQTSMYLCASEGRTYEQYFGPGTRLTVT.

This clone has just one count. The chain joins TRBV5-3 to TRBJ2-2; unclear D gene. TRBV5-3 is known as an ORF, though its function is uncertain. Trimming stripped 6 bases from V and 5 bases from J, with 26 bases between. This CDR3 spans 18 amino acids. CDR3 protein: CARNGSQPIVSGTGELFF. DNA for the CDR3: TGTGCCAGAAACGGGTCCCAACCAATAGTCTCGGGTACCGGGGAGCTGTTTTTT.

This clone was detected ten times or more. The genes are TRBV19 and TRBJ1-5; TRBD1 agrees at 8 bases. The CDR3 runs 17 residues. CDR1 LNHDA and CDR2 SQIVND come from the germline V gene (reference sequence). V lost 4 bases to trimming and J lost 2 bases; unmatched junction nucleotides: 10. The CDR3 DNA sequence: TGTGCCAGTAGTACGGACAGGGCGCGAAGTGGCAATCAGCCCCAGCATTTT. This codes for CASSTDRARSGNQPQHF.

The CDR3 sequence: CASSSGQGPPEAFF. The CDR3 DNA is TGCGCCAGCAGCTCCGGACAGGGACCCCCTGAAGCTTTCTTT. The chain recombines TRBV5-1 with TRBJ1-1; 8 nucleotides match TRBD1. The trim removed 3 bases at V and 6 bases at J, leaving 7 bases unmatched. The germline CDR1 and CDR2 sequences are SGHRS and YFSETQ. The CDR3 is 14 residues long.

The J gene is TRBJ2-3, the V gene TRBV10-3; the match to TRBD2 covers 9 bases. The CDR3 has 15 residues. After removal of 6 bases from V and 1 base from J, the junction contained 5 bases not matched to a gene. CDR1 ENHRY and CDR2 SYGVKD come from the germline V gene. In DNA, the CDR3 is TGTGCCATCAGGGGTAGCGGGAGACGCACAGATACGCAGTATTTT. Protein sequence: CAIRGSGRRTDTQYF.

V is TRBV4-3 and J is TRBJ2-6; D is unclear. The CDR3 is 16 residues long. The V and J ends lost 0 bases and 0 bases respectively, with 6 bases between them. Per the germline V gene, CDR1 is LGHNA and CDR2 is YSLEER. For the CDR3, the DNA is TGCGCCAGCAGCCAAGATTATGGCTCTGGGGCCAACGTCCTGACTTTC. It encodes CASSQDYGSGANVLTF.

The table lists this clone with many counts. The chain couples TRBV20-1 to TRBJ2-3; D not certain. CDR1 DFQATT and CDR2 SNEGSKA come from the germline V gene (reference sequence). The CDR3 extends over 11 amino acids. Deletions cut 2 bases from V and 12 bases from J, with 12 bases between. The CDR3 region has the DNA TGCAGTGCTAGAATAGGGTTCGTCCAGTATTTT. This translates into CSARIGFVQYF.

This clone was seen only once. The chain carries TRBV11-3 and TRBJ2-2; D not resolved. Trimming removed 2 bases at V and 5 bases at J, with 12 bases between. Germline V lookup: CDR1 SGHNT, CDR2 YENEEA. The CDR3 runs 15 residues. As DNA, the CDR3 is TGTGCCAGCAGCTTAACGCCAGGTCCGACCGGGGAGCTGTTTTTT. Translation gives CASSLTPGPTGELFF.